The 23 T cell receptor beta chains in this list originate from one sample, sequenced in a study of spatial heterogeneity in lung cancer. Time point reported: sample taken at primary tumor resection. TCRdb analysed the 5' RACE reads with MiXCR anew, one entry per CDR3 protein. The sample lists roughly 40,000 distinct CDR3 sequences; around 7% were seen once. The specimen comprised PBMCs, sampled at surgery. The source of these receptors is a female donor with early-stage non-small cell lung cancer.

The sample holds many counts of this clonotype. This chain joins TRBV9 and TRBJ2-5; tentatively, D is TRBD1 (6 bases). The V gene's germline CDR1 is SGDLS and CDR2 YYNGEE. Trimming took 10 bases from V and 1 from J, leaving 26 bases between them. This CDR3 has 17 residues. CDR3 bases: TGTGCCTCGGACGGACAGCTACCCGTCGAAATCCAAGAGACCCAGTACTTC. Translating it yields CASDGQLPVEIQETQYF. Variable domain in full (rest from reference TRBV9 and TRBJ2-5): DSGVTQTPKHLITATGQRVTLRCSPRSGDLSVYWYQQSLDQGLQFLIQYYNGEERAKGNILERFSAQQFPDLHSELNLSSLELGDSALYFCASDGQLPVEIQETQYFGPGTRLLVL.

In this sample, this clonotype turned up many times. This chain joins TRBV7-9 and TRBJ2-3; weak D call: TRBD2 (5 bases). Germline CDR1 reads SEHNR; CDR2 reads FQNEAQ (reference sequence). The CDR3 spans 13 residues. The V gene lost 2 bases and the J gene lost 6 bases, with 9 bases spanning the gap. The CDR3 nucleotides read TGTGCCAGCAGCTTAAGCGGCGCGGATACGCAGTATTTT. It is translated as CASSLSGADTQYF.

This clonotype was seen a few times. The rearrangement links TRBV7-9 to TRBJ2-1, with no clear D. CDR1 and CDR2 (germline): SEHNR, FQNEAQ (reference sequence). V lost 1 base and J 2 bases, leaving 12 bases between the germline ends. The CDR3 runs 16 residues. The CDR3: CASSLDWQTPYNEQFF. The CDR3 nucleotides read TGTGCCAGCAGCTTAGATTGGCAGACCCCCTACAATGAGCAGTTCTTC.

This chain joins TRBV4-2 and TRBJ2-2; D is perhaps TRBD1 or TRBD2 (5 bases each). The CDR3 covers 16 residues. CDR1 and CDR2 (germline): LGHNA, YNFKEQ. The V end was cut by 5 bases, the J end by 1 base, with 14 bases between. The CDR3 DNA reads TGTGCCAGCAGCTTCGACCGGGACCAGAACACCGGGGAGCTGTTTTTT. As protein: CASSFDRDQNTGELFF.

Ten or more counts support this clonotype. This chain links TRBV6-7 with TRBJ2-2, with D possibly TRBD1 on 5 matching bases. TRBV6-7 is an ORF, and what it does is uncertain. The CDR3 has 18 amino acids. Trimming pared 5 bases from V and 0 bases from J, leaving 19 bases between. This CDR3 is CASSNEAGQVSNTGELFF. DNA of the CDR3: TGTGCCAGCAGTAACGAAGCCGGACAAGTGTCGAACACCGGGGAGCTGTTTTTT.

This clonotype was found many times. V usage is TRBV2 and J usage is TRBJ2-2; 8 bases are a match to TRBD1. Germline loops: CDR1 SNHLY, CDR2 FYNNEI. The CDR3 runs 15 residues. J gave up 2 bases and V 6 bases, and 5 bases lay outside the gene matches. Here the CDR3 reads CASRRQGSNTGELFF. For the CDR3, the DNA is TGTGCCAGCAGAAGACAGGGGTCCAACACCGGGGAGCTGTTTTTT.

This clonotype came up a few times. The genes are TRBV6-5 and TRBJ2-1; TRBD1 matches at 8 bases. Germline trimming cut 6 bases from V and 1 base from J; bases unmatched to any gene: 5. The CDR3 loop spans 15 amino acids. CDR1 and CDR2 from the germline V gene are MNHEY and SVGAGI. CDR3 DNA sequence: TGTGCCAGCAGGCTCGACAGGGGATCCTACAATGAGCAGTTCTTC. As protein: CASRLDRGSYNEQFF.

This sequence joins TRBV20-1 and TRBJ1-5; no definite D call. V dropped 0 bases and J dropped 7 bases, with 10 bases sitting between them. The CDR3 spans 13 residues. From germline, CDR1 is DFQATT and CDR2 SNEGSKA (reference sequence). The CDR3 region is CSARDRWEQPQHF. CDR3 DNA: TGCAGTGCTAGAGATCGATGGGAACAGCCCCAGCATTTT.

A few counts support this clonotype. The chain recombines TRBV7-2 with TRBJ2-3; 11 nucleotides line up with TRBD2. CDR3 size: 15 residues. Germline loops: CDR1 SGHTA, CDR2 FQGNSA. The V and J ends lost 5 bases and 3 bases, in that order; junction bases with no gene match: 4. CDR3 sequence (DNA): TGTGCCAGCAGCAAACTAGCGGGGGAAACAGATACGCAGTATTTT. This codes for CASSKLAGETDTQYF.

This clonotype was observed many times. The chain uses TRBV7-2 and TRBJ1-5; the D gene is possibly TRBD1 (5 bases). The CDR3 has 16 residues. Trimming removed 2 bases from V and 1 base from J, with 12 bases in between. Per the germline V gene, CDR1 is SGHTA and CDR2 is FQGNSA. The CDR3 DNA reads TGTGCCAGCAGCTTACAGGGAGTCATAAGCAATCAGCCCCAGCATTTT. This sequence encodes CASSLQGVISNQPQHF.

This clonotype was recorded many times. The chain links TRBV10-2 to TRBJ2-5; 10 nucleotides line up with TRBD1. CDR1 is WSHSY and CDR2 is SAAADI in the germline V gene. Trimming took 11 bases from V and 4 from J; bases not matched to a gene: 4. CDR3 length equals 12 residues. In DNA, the CDR3 is TGCGCCGGGGGACAGGGGCGAGAGACCCAGTACTTC. Its translation is CAGGQGRETQYF.

On this clonotype: A much larger clone differs from this one at a single base, so this may be a read error. J is TRBJ2-7 and V is TRBV6-2 or TRBV6-3, with 7 bases that match TRBD1. There are 14 residues in the CDR3. J lost 4 bases, V lost 9 bases, and 12 bases had no gene match. Germline V lookup: CDR1 MNHEY, CDR2 SVGEGT. The CDR3 is CARLESGTVYEQYF. In nucleotides, the CDR3 is TGTGCCAGACTGGAATCCGGGACAGTATACGAGCAGTACTTC.

Ten or more counts support this clonotype. J is TRBJ1-3 and V is TRBV18; 9 bases agree with TRBD1. CDR3 length: 15 residues. Germline CDR1 KGHSH, CDR2 LQKENI. After removal of 1 base from V and 4 bases from J, the junction contained 2 bases not matched to a gene. The CDR3 coding sequence is TGTGCCAGCTCACCACAGGGACAGGGAGGAAACACCATATATTTT. Residues: CASSPQGQGGNTIYF. Combining the CDR3 with reference TRBV18 and TRBJ1-3 gives the whole variable domain NAGVMQNPRHLVRRRGQEARLRCSPMKGHSHVYWYRQLPEEGLKFMVYLQKENIIDESGMPKERFSAEFPKEGPSILRIQQVVRGDSAAYFCASSPQGQGGNTIYFGEGSWLTVV.

This clonotype was counted at least ten times. This chain uses TRBV12-3 or TRBV12-4 with TRBJ1-5; D not certain. The CDR3 is 15 amino acids. V shed 1 base and J shed 0 bases, with 7 bases lying between them. In DNA form, the CDR3 reads TGTGCCAGCAGTTTAGGGCTGTATAGCAATCAGCCCCAGCATTTT. Translating it yields CASSLGLYSNQPQHF.

The chain employs TRBV27 and TRBJ2-2; no clear D. CDR1 is MNHEY, CDR2 SMNVEV, per germline (reference sequence). V dropped 6 bases and J dropped 4 bases, with 15 bases sitting between them. This CDR3 contains 15 residues. The CDR3 DNA sequence: TGTGCCAGCAGACGCAACCAGAACCCCACCGGGGAGCTGTTTTTT. Residues: CASRRNQNPTGELFF.

This clonotype was counted at least ten times. V is TRBV27 and J is TRBJ1-1; no clear D gene. V was pared by 5 bases and J by 6 bases, with 16 bases between. Germline V gene sequence: CDR1 MNHEY, CDR2 SMNVEV (reference sequence). The CDR3 is 14 amino acids. The CDR3 DNA reads as TGTGCCAGCAGTCCCCCAATACAGCCCCCTGAAGCTTTCTTT. It translates to CASSPPIQPPEAFF.

Only a few counts were recorded for this clonotype. J is TRBJ1-3 and V is TRBV30; the D is unclear. V lost 5 bases to trimming and J lost 2 bases, with 7 bases between them. The CDR3 extends over 12 amino acids. CDR1 is GTSNPN and CDR2 is SVGIG in the germline V gene (reference sequence). CDR3 protein: CAWLITGNTIYF. The CDR3 DNA is TGTGCCTGGCTCATAACTGGAAACACCATATATTTT.

This clonotype has ten or more counts. The chain couples TRBV2 to TRBJ1-6; maybe TRBD1 (6 bases). V was clipped by 10 bases and J by 7 bases, with 17 bases between them. CDR1 is SNHLY, CDR2 FYNNEI, per germline. This CDR3 has 14 amino acids. CDR3 amino acids: CAIHRASLNSPLHF. DNA of the CDR3: TGTGCCATCCACAGGGCCTCCTTGAATTCACCCCTCCACTTT.

This clonotype was picked up many times. The chain has TRBV5-1 and TRBJ2-5; no reliable D call. Per germline, CDR1 SGHRS and CDR2 YFSETQ. The CDR3 spans 13 residues. Between the trimmed V and J ends, which lost 4 bases and 1 base, there was a span of 8 bases. The CDR3 loop is CASSTQLQETQYF. As DNA, the CDR3 is TGCGCCAGCAGCACCCAACTCCAAGAGACCCAGTACTTC. Full variable domain (missing parts from reference TRBV5-1 and TRBJ2-5): KAGVTQTPRYLIKTRGQQVTLSCSPISGHRSVSWYQQTPGQGLQFLFEYFSETQRNKGNFPGRFSGRQFSNSRSEMNVSTLELGDSALYLCASSTQLQETQYFGPGTRLLVL.

This clonotype was detected many times. The rearrangement links TRBV27 to TRBJ2-7; D may be TRBD2 (6 bases). Germline loops: CDR1 MNHEY, CDR2 SMNVEV (reference sequence). The CDR3 runs to 16 residues. Trimming cost V 0 bases and J 7 bases, with 19 bases left between them. As DNA, the CDR3 is TGTGCCAGCAGTTTATCTGGAGGGGTCCCCCCGGGAGAGCAGTACTTC. As protein: CASSLSGGVPPGEQYF.

V and J are TRBV12-3 or TRBV12-4 and TRBJ1-6; D not resolved. The CDR3 is made up of 18 amino acids. Trimming pared 4 bases from V and 4 bases from J, leaving 20 bases between. DNA for the CDR3: TGTGCCAGCAGTTCCCCCTTGGGAGAGGACCTTTATAATTCACCCCTCCACTTT. This gives the protein CASSSPLGEDLYNSPLHF.

This clonotype was detected only a few times. This chain uses TRBV2 with TRBJ2-1; D may be TRBD1 or TRBD2 (5 bases each). V was trimmed by 6 bases and J by 5 bases, leaving 11 bases between them. The CDR3 spans 13 residues. The germline gives CDR1 SNHLY, CDR2 FYNNEI. The CDR3 sequence is CASRPGPNNEQFF. Written as DNA, the CDR3 is TGTGCCAGCAGGCCGGGACCAAACAATGAGCAGTTCTTC.

This clonotype appeared many times. The V call is TRBV7-8, the J call TRBJ2-2, with 11 bases aligning to TRBD2. This CDR3 has 16 amino acids. In germline, CDR1 is SGHVS, CDR2 FQNEAQ. V shed 5 bases, J shed 3 bases, and the junction held 5 bases outside the gene matches. This CDR3 reads CASSPTSGGYTGELFF. CDR3 coding DNA: TGTGCCAGCAGCCCAACTAGCGGGGGATACACCGGGGAGCTGTTTTTT. Supplemented by reference TRBV7-8 and TRBJ2-2, the full variable domain reads GAGVSQSPRYKVAKRGQDVALRCDPISGHVSLFWYQQALGQGPEFLTYFQNEAQLDKSGLPSDRFFAERPEGSVSTLKIQRTQQEDSAVYLCASSPTSGGYTGELFFGEGSRLTVL.